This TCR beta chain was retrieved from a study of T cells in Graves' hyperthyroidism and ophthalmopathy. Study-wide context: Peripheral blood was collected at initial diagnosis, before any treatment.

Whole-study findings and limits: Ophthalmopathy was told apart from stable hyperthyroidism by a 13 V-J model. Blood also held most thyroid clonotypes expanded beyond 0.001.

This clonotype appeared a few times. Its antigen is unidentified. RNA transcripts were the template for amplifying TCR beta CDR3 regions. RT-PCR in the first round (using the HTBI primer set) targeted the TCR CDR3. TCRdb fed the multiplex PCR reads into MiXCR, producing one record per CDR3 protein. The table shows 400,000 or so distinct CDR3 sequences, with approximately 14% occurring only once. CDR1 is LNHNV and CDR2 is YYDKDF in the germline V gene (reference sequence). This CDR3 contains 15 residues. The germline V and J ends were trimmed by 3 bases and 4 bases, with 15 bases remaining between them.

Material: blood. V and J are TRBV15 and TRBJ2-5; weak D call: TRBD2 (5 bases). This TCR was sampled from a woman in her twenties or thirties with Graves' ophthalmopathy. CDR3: CATSREGFAGETQYF. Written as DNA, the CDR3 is TGTGCCACCAGCAGGGAAGGGTTTGCGGGAGAGACCCAGTACTTC.